Listed below are T cell receptor beta chains from one sample, sequenced in a study of radiation and T cells in renal cell carcinoma. Repertoires were generated with immunoSEQ multiplex PCR, while TCRdb's copy carries only in-frame clones and drops some. The sample has about 74,000 clones, 80% to 90% seen once; the top ten hold approximately 6.2%. Material: blood, obtained from a patient whose treatment included radiotherapy and nephrectomy. The receptors come from a woman in her 70s with renal cell carcinoma. The CDR3 runs from the conserved cysteine through the conserved F or W. A D gene is named only where the DNA matches it firmly. Clone size is not always given. Where it is, it says once, few, many or a class for expanded clones.

TRBV5-4	TRBJ2-2	NA	TRBD1	CASSRTGLTGELFF	TGTGCCAGCAGCAGGACAGGGCTAACCGGGGAGCTGTTTTTT
TRBV2	TRBJ1-4	NA	TRBD1	CASSADRGDSKKLFF	TGTGCCAGCAGCGCCGACAGGGGGGATAGTAAAAAACTGTTTTTT
TRBV4-2	TRBJ2-5	NA	NA	CASSLSVREETQYF	TGTGCCAGCAGCTTGAGCGTCAGGGAAGAGACCCAGTACTTC
TRBV19	TRBJ1-4	NA	NA	CASSILAATNEKLFF	TGTGCCAGTAGTATCCTCGCAGCAACTAATGAAAAACTGTTTTTT
TRBV4-2	TRBJ2-1	NA	TRBD2	CASSQVSVAGGHNEQFF	TGTGCCAGCAGCCAAGTTTCTGTAGCGGGGGGCCACAATGAGCAGTTCTTC
TRBV7-6	TRBJ2-2	once	TRBD2	CASNILAGGTGELFF	TGTGCCAGCAACATTCTAGCGGGGGGCACCGGGGAGCTGTTTTTT
TRBV9	TRBJ2-3	NA	TRBD2	CASSVGVAGPTDTQYF	TGTGCCAGCAGCGTAGGGGTAGCGGGGCCCACAGATACGCAGTATTTT
TRBV7-3	TRBJ2-7	NA	NA	CASSLTPGYEQYF	TGTGCCAGCAGCTTAACTCCGGGCTACGAGCAGTACTTC
TRBV7-8	TRBJ2-2	NA	NA	CASSARGGAEAFTGELFF	TGTGCCAGCAGCGCTAGGGGGGGGGCTGAAGCATTCACCGGGGAGCTGTTTTTT
TRBV5-4	TRBJ2-5	NA	NA	CASSLVGGETQYF	TGTGCCAGCAGCTTGGTGGGTGGGGAGACCCAGTACTTC
TRBV11-1	TRBJ2-3	NA	TRBD2	CASSPSGGTYSTDTQYF	TGTGCCAGCAGCCCCTCCGGGGGGACGTACAGCACAGATACGCAGTATTTT
TRBV27	TRBJ2-3	NA	NA	CASSSSSTDTQYF	TGTGCCAGCAGTTCCTCTAGCACAGATACGCAGTATTTT
TRBV28	TRBJ1-5	NA	NA	CASRARGNQPQHF	TGTGCCAGCAGGGCTCGTGGCAATCAGCCCCAGCATTTT
TRBV7-9	TRBJ1-1	NA	NA	CASSLDIPQAFF	TGTGCCAGCAGCTTAGACATTCCCCAAGCTTTCTTT
TRBV30	TRBJ2-7	NA	TRBD1	CAWSNGQGYEQYF	TGTGCCTGGAGTAATGGACAGGGCTACGAGCAGTACTTC
TRBV5-4	TRBJ2-3	NA	NA	CASSLGGADTQYF	TGTGCCAGCAGCTTGGGAGGGGCAGATACGCAGTATTTT
TRBV11-3	TRBJ2-7	once	NA	CASSLLTAESYEQYF	TGTGCCAGCAGCTTATTGACAGCCGAATCCTACGAGCAGTACTTC
TRBV7-2	TRBJ2-2	NA	NA	CASSHSNTGELFF	TGTGCCAGCAGCCATTCGAACACCGGGGAGCTGTTTTTT
TRBV15	TRBJ2-2	NA	NA	CATSNHLQGNTGELFF	TGTGCCACCAGCAATCACTTACAGGGGAACACCGGGGAGCTGTTTTTT
TRBV5-6	TRBJ1-1	NA	NA	CASSWRKQGNTEAFF	TGTGCCAGCAGCTGGAGGAAACAGGGTAACACTGAAGCTTTCTTT
TRBV9	TRBJ1-1	few	NA	CASKGVREDTEAFF	TGTGCCAGTAAGGGGGTCAGGGAGGACACTGAAGCTTTCTTT
TRBV9	TRBJ2-3	once	NA	CASSPQGAGGTDTQYF	TGTGCCAGCAGCCCGCAGGGGGCGGGGGGCACAGATACGCAGTATTTT
TRBV6-5	TRBJ2-7	once	TRBD2	CASSPGLAGAGEQYF	TGTGCCAGCAGCCCCGGACTAGCGGGGGCCGGGGAGCAGTACTTC
TRBV9	TRBJ2-2	NA	NA	CASSVAGGRTGELFF	TGTGCCAGCAGCGTAGCGGGGGGCCGAACCGGGGAGCTGTTTTTT
TRBV5-1	TRBJ2-3	once	TRBD1	CASSVGQATDTQYF	TGCGCCAGCAGCGTGGGACAGGCCACAGATACGCAGTATTTT
TRBV30	TRBJ2-7	NA	NA	CAWSVSKAWEQYF	TGTGCCTGGAGTGTATCAAAAGCATGGGAGCAGTACTTC
TRBV4-3	TRBJ1-1	once	NA	CASSSRAVNTEAFF	TGCGCCAGCAGCTCCCGGGCAGTGAACACTGAAGCTTTCTTT
TRBV4-1	TRBJ2-7	NA	TRBD2	CASSQGLSGGAYEQYF	TGCGCCAGCAGCCAAGGCCTCAGCGGGGGGGCCTACGAGCAGTACTTC
TRBV25-1	TRBJ2-3	once	NA	CASSLETDTQYF	TGTGCCAGCAGTTTAGAGACAGATACGCAGTATTTT
TRBV7-9	TRBJ2-7	NA	NA	CASSFANGAGAYEQYF	TGTGCCAGCAGCTTCGCAAACGGGGCAGGAGCCTACGAGCAGTACTTC
TRBV6-1	TRBJ2-2	NA	NA	CASSEATANAGELFF	TGTGCCAGCAGTGAAGCCACGGCAAATGCCGGGGAGCTGTTTTTT
TRBV9	TRBJ2-2	NA	TRBD1	CASSPRQGYVAGELFF	TGTGCCAGCAGCCCTCGACAGGGTTATGTCGCCGGGGAGCTGTTTTTT
TRBV5-4	TRBJ1-1	NA	TRBD1	CASSGTGAAFF	TGTGCCAGCAGCGGGACAGGGGCAGCTTTCTTT
TRBV27	TRBJ1-5	NA	NA	CASKGTNSNQPQHF	TGTGCCAGCAAAGGAACAAATAGCAATCAGCCCCAGCATTTT
TRBV11-2	TRBJ2-7	NA	NA	CASSLQEGHEQYF	TGTGCCAGCAGCTTACAGGAGGGTCACGAGCAGTACTTC
TRBV7-8	TRBJ1-6	NA	NA	CASSLKGSRDSPLHF	TGTGCCAGCAGCTTAAAGGGGTCTAGGGATTCACCCCTCCACTTT
TRBV6-5	TRBJ2-7	NA	NA	CASSKPDVTYEQYF	TGTGCCAGCAGTAAACCGGACGTGACCTACGAGCAGTACTTC
TRBV7-2	TRBJ2-2	NA	NA	CASRLYTGELFF	TGTGCCAGCAGGCTTTACACCGGGGAGCTGTTTTTT
TRBV4-3	TRBJ2-7	NA	TRBD2	CASSQVLAGIEQYF	TGCGCCAGCAGCCAAGTCCTAGCGGGGATCGAGCAGTACTTC
TRBV10-3	TRBJ2-3	NA	NA	CAISESVRPTDTQYF	TGTGCCATCAGTGAGTCGGTCAGACCAACAGATACGCAGTATTTT
TRBV11-2	TRBJ1-2	once	NA	CASSLGRGRHGYTF	TGTGCCAGCAGCTTAGGGCGGGGCAGGCATGGCTACACCTTC
TRBV7-2	TRBJ1-5	NA	NA	CASRMEGGNQPQHF	TGTGCCAGCAGAATGGAGGGAGGCAATCAGCCCCAGCATTTT
TRBV29-1	TRBJ2-5	NA	NA	CSGGRVETQYF	TGCAGCGGGGGTAGGGTGGAGACCCAGTACTTC
TRBV6-5	TRBJ2-3	NA	NA	CASALSSSTDTQYF	TGTGCCAGTGCCCTCAGCTCTAGCACAGATACGCAGTATTTT
TRBV5-4	TRBJ1-2	NA	NA	CASSEDGGNYGYTF	TGTGCCAGCAGCGAGGACGGGGGTAACTATGGCTACACCTTC
TRBV30	TRBJ1-5	few	NA	CAWSTEGSNQPQHF	TGTGCCTGGAGTACTGAGGGTAGCAATCAGCCCCAGCATTTT
TRBV4-3	TRBJ1-1	once	NA	CASSQDGPNTEAFF	TGCGCCAGCAGCCAAGATGGGCCTAACACTGAAGCTTTCTTT
TRBV4-2	TRBJ2-3	NA	TRBD2	CASSQGASGYTDTQYF	TGTGCCAGCAGCCAAGGGGCTAGCGGCTACACAGATACGCAGTATTTT
TRBV28	TRBJ1-5	NA	TRBD1	CASSMGQGRQPQHF	TGTGCCAGCAGTATGGGACAGGGGCGGCAGCCCCAGCATTTT
TRBV2	TRBJ1-6	NA	NA	CASSDLTLFNSPLHF	TGTGCCAGCAGTGACCTTACCCTCTTCAATTCACCCCTCCACTTT